A single sample gave rise to the 10 T cell receptor beta chains below, sequenced in a study of shared clonotypes between healthy human individuals. TCRdb keeps only in-frame clones here, not all; method: immunoSEQ multiplex PCR. The profile shows fewer than 1.6 million clones, roughly 98.5% of them singletons. Sequenced: naive CD4+ T cells sorted from blood. Specified subset: CD45RA+ positively selected. All receptors derive from a man aged 25 to 40 in good health.

This clone was observed a single time. V and J are TRBV29-1 and TRBJ1-4; TRBD1 matches 7 bases. The CDR3 consists of 14 residues. Trimming took 6 bases from V and 6 from J; bases not matched to a gene: 10. Germline V gene sequence: CDR1 SQVTM, CDR2 ANQGSEA. As DNA, the CDR3 is TGCAGCGTGGCCCAGACAGGGTTTGATGAAAAACTGTTTTTT. Translating gives CSVAQTGFDEKLFF.

The gene calls are TRBV11-2 and TRBJ2-4; D gene uncertain. This CDR3 is built from 16 residues. Germline CDR1 and CDR2: SGHAT and FQNNGV. The V and J ends lost 5 bases and 0 bases respectively, with 14 bases between them. The CDR3 DNA follows: TGTGCCAGCAGCCCTGGAAAGAACCTAGCCAAAAACATTCAGTACTTC. Translated: CASSPGKNLAKNIQYF.

V gene TRBV10-3 combines with J gene TRBJ2-5; 10 bases map to TRBD2. The CDR3 is 15 residues long. The germline gives CDR1 ENHRY, CDR2 SYGVKD. The ends lost 5 bases at V and 5 bases at J; junction bases unmatched: 8. The CDR3 region is CAISYVLAGKETQYF. DNA of the CDR3: TGTGCCATCAGTTACGTACTAGCGGGAAAGGAGACCCAGTACTTC.

The chain has TRBV5-1 and TRBJ2-7; perhaps TRBD2 as D (6 bases). The V gene's germline CDR1 is SGHRS and CDR2 YFSETQ. The CDR3 is 17 amino acids. V dropped 4 bases and J dropped 0 bases, with 20 bases sitting between them. CDR3 sequence: CASSDALGRDFSYEQYF. CDR3 nucleotide sequence: TGCGCCAGCAGCGATGCCCTCGGGCGGGATTTCTCCTACGAGCAGTACTTC.

The chain joins TRBV15 to TRBJ1-1, with 8 nucleotides matching TRBD1. V lost 0 bases to trimming and J lost 1 base; unmatched junction nucleotides: 4. Germline assignment: CDR1 LNHNV and CDR2 YYDKDF (reference sequence). The CDR3 sequence is 16 residues long. The CDR3 here is CATSRDAGGWNTEAFF. Here the CDR3 DNA reads TGTGCCACCAGCAGAGACGCAGGGGGCTGGAACACTGAAGCTTTCTTT.

V and J are TRBV11-2 and TRBJ2-2; TRBD2 matches at 12 bases. Germline CDR1 and CDR2: SGHAT and FQNNGV. This CDR3 has 18 residues. V shed 4 bases and J 6 bases; nucleotides not matched to a gene: 12. The CDR3 sequence is CASSWRAPGLAGPGELFF. In DNA, the CDR3 is TGTGCCAGCAGCTGGCGGGCTCCGGGACTAGCGGGTCCCGGGGAGCTGTTTTTT.

The chain uses TRBV28 and TRBJ2-1; either TRBD1 or TRBD2 may supply D (6 bases each). The V end lost 2 bases, the J end lost 9 bases, and 11 bases lay between the germline ends. The length of the CDR3 is 13 residues. CDR1 MDHEN and CDR2 SYDVKM come from the germline V gene. CDR3 DNA sequence: TGTGCCAGCAGTTTACCAGGGGAGGTTGAGCAGTTCTTC. Its translation is CASSLPGEVEQFF. The full variable domain, with the rest looked up from reference TRBV28 and TRBJ2-1, is DVKVTQSSRYLVKRTGEKVFLECVQDMDHENMFWYRQDPGLGLRLIYFSYDVKMKEKGDIPEGYSVSREKKERFSLILESASTNQTSMYLCASSLPGEVEQFFGPGTRLTVL.

The chain combines TRBV27 with TRBJ2-1; D gene uncertain. Germline assignment: CDR1 MNHEY and CDR2 SMNVEV (reference sequence). V was trimmed by 3 bases and J by 4 bases, leaving 10 bases between them. The CDR3 has 14 residues. This chain's CDR3 is CASSFRDRYNEQFF. The DNA of the CDR3 is TGTGCCAGCAGTTTTAGGGATCGGTACAATGAGCAGTTCTTC.

This clone is a singleton in its sample. Here the CDR3 reads CASSEVGGQYF. For the CDR3, the DNA is TGTGCCAGCAGTGAAGTTGGCGGGCAGTACTTC. The chain carries TRBV25-1 and TRBJ2-7; D is unresolved. CDR3 length equals 11 residues. Trimming took off 2 bases at V and 9 bases at J, with 8 bases between the two ends. The germline V gene has CDR1 MGHDK and CDR2 SYGVNS.

The gene calls are TRBV7-2 and TRBJ1-1; D remains unclear. The CDR3 is made up of 13 amino acids. Germline V lookup: CDR1 SGHTA, CDR2 FQGNSA. The ends were cut back, 7 bases at V and 1 base at J, with 10 bases in the middle. The CDR3 protein is CASTRGRNTEAFF. The CDR3 bases are TGTGCCAGCACCCGGGGAAGGAACACTGAAGCTTTCTTT.